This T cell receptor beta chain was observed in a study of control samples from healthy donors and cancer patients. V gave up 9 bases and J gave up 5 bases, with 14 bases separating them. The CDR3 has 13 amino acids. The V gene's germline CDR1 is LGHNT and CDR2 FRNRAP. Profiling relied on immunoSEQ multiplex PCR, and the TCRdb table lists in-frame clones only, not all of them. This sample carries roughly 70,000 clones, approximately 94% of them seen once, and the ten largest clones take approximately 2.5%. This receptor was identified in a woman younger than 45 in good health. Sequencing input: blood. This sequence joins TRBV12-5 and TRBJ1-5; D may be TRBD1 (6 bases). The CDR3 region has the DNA TGTGCTAGCCTACAGGGTACGGATCAGCCCCAGCATTTT. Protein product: CASLQGTDQPQHF.